Following are 23 T cell receptor beta chains from one sample sequenced in a study of T cell changes during pregnancy in multiple sclerosis. The method was immunoSEQ multiplex PCR; TCRdb's version includes in-frame clones alone and lacks a portion of them. In the table there are fewer than 65,000 clones, roughly nine tenths of which are singletons. Sample: peripheral blood, taken in the first trimester of pregnancy. The receptors were gathered from a female donor in good health, enrolled as a control in a pregnancy study.

This rearrangement joins TRBV27 to TRBJ2-2; 9 nucleotides align to TRBD2. The V gene's germline CDR1 is MNHEY and CDR2 SMNVEV (reference sequence). J was trimmed by 2 bases and V by 3 bases; bases with no gene match: 4. The CDR3 covers 16 residues. CDR3 residues: CASSFGLAGNTGELFF. In DNA form, the CDR3 reads TGTGCCAGCAGTTTCGGGCTAGCGGGAAACACCGGGGAGCTGTTTTTT.

The rearrangement uses TRBV27 and TRBJ2-7, with D possibly being TRBD1 (5 bases). Between the trimmed V and J ends, which lost 5 bases and 0 bases, there was a span of 11 bases. The CDR3 consists of 14 residues. In germline, CDR1 is MNHEY, CDR2 SMNVEV (reference sequence). As DNA, the CDR3 is TGTGCCAGCAGTGACAGCTTGAGCTCCTACGAGCAGTACTTC. Amino acids: CASSDSLSSYEQYF.

The rearrangement joins TRBV2 to TRBJ1-2; possible D gene TRBD1, 6 bases. V gave up 11 bases and J gave up 4 bases, with 14 bases separating them. CDR1 and CDR2 from the germline V gene are SNHLY and FYNNEI. The CDR3 extends over 12 amino acids. CDR3 DNA sequence: TGTGCCGGGGGGGCTACTCCCTATGGCTACACCTTC. Protein sequence: CAGGATPYGYTF. Full variable domain (remainder filled in from reference TRBV2 and TRBJ1-2): EPEVTQTPSHQVTQMGQEVILRCVPISNHLYFYWYRQILGQKVEFLVSFYNNEISEKSEIFDDQFSVERPDGSNFTLKIRSTKLEDSAMYFCAGGATPYGYTFGSGTRLTVV.

The table lists this clone with a count of one. The V call is TRBV29-1, the J call TRBJ2-1; 14 bases line up with TRBD2. V dropped 6 bases and J dropped 10; count of bases not matched to a gene: 11. Germline lookup yields CDR1 SQVTM and CDR2 ANQGSEA. The CDR3 contains 15 residues. The CDR3 sequence is CSVGGGLAGVEEQFF. In nucleotides, the CDR3 is TGCAGCGTAGGCGGGGGACTAGCGGGAGTGGAGGAGCAGTTCTTC.

The gene calls are TRBV27 and TRBJ2-1; TRBD2 matches at 10 bases. The CDR3 runs to 16 residues. V dropped 5 bases and J dropped 7; count of bases not matched to a gene: 11. Germline V gene data show CDR1 as MNHEY and CDR2 as SMNVEV (reference sequence). The CDR3 is CASSTGRLAGENEQFF. CDR3 bases: TGTGCCAGCAGTACAGGGCGGCTAGCGGGGGAAAATGAGCAGTTCTTC.

The chain recombines TRBV11-1 with TRBJ2-5, with D possibly being TRBD2 (5 bases). V lost 4 bases and J lost 2, with 8 bases in between. CDR1 SGHAT and CDR2 FQDESV come from the germline V gene (reference sequence). CDR3 length: 13 residues. The CDR3 coding sequence is TGTGCCAGCAGCTCGTGGGAGCAAGAGACCCAGTACTTC. It encodes CASSSWEQETQYF.

A single count supports this clone. In DNA, the CDR3 is TGTGCCAGCAGCCCCGGGCCTCGGAGGTCGGAAGATGGCGAGCAGTACTTC. It codes for CASSPGPRRSEDGEQYF. This chain links TRBV21-1 with TRBJ2-7; TRBD2 was called by the table and not checked on the DNA. TRBV21-1 is listed as a pseudogene. The CDR3 loop spans 17 amino acids.

V usage is TRBV7-2 and J usage is TRBJ2-1; D ambiguous. Trimming took 5 bases from V and 4 from J, leaving 12 bases between them. Germline V gene lookup returns CDR1 SGHTA and CDR2 FQGNSA. The CDR3 runs 14 residues. CDR3 sequence (DNA): TGTGCCAGCAGCACCCCTGGGCCTTACAATGAGCAGTTCTTC. This encodes CASSTPGPYNEQFF.

This clone appeared once. This sequence joins TRBV11-3 and TRBJ2-5; no clear D. The germline V and J ends were trimmed by 5 bases and 0 bases, with 10 bases remaining between them. Germline CDR1 and CDR2: SGHNT and YENEEA. This CDR3 has 14 amino acids. DNA for the CDR3: TGTGCCAGCAGCGGCCGATCGTACCAAGAGACCCAGTACTTC. It codes for CASSGRSYQETQYF.

This clone was detected once. The V gene is TRBV11-1, the J gene TRBJ1-1, with 7 bases matching TRBD1. Germline values: CDR1 SGHAT, CDR2 FQDESV (reference sequence). The length of the CDR3 is 15 residues. J was trimmed by 5 bases and V by 6 bases; bases with no gene match: 12. The CDR3 is CASSRDRTAVTEAFF. In DNA, the CDR3 is TGTGCCAGCAGTCGGGACAGAACAGCGGTAACTGAAGCTTTCTTT.

The chain joins TRBV6-5 to TRBJ1-1, with 7 bases fitting TRBD1. J was trimmed by 8 bases and V by 2 bases; bases with no gene match: 2. The CDR3 has 12 amino acids. Per germline, CDR1 MNHEY and CDR2 SVGAGI. CDR3: CASSYPGQEAFF. In DNA, the CDR3 is TGTGCCAGCAGTTACCCGGGACAGGAAGCTTTCTTT.

In its sample, this clone was seen a few times. CDR3 bases: TGTGCCAGCCGCACGGGGACAGGGGAAACCGGGGCCAACGTCCTGACTTTC. Translating gives CASRTGTGETGANVLTF. V gene TRBV5-4 combines with J gene TRBJ2-6, with 10 bases aligning to TRBD1. Trimming removed 7 bases from V and 4 bases from J; junction bases left unmatched: 11. CDR1 SGHNT and CDR2 YYREEE come from the germline V gene (reference sequence). The CDR3 spans 17 residues.

The V call is TRBV7-8, the J call TRBJ2-5; 9 nucleotides match TRBD1. The V gene end was trimmed by 5 bases and the J gene end by 7 bases; junction bases not matched to a gene: 8. There are 14 residues in the CDR3. The germline V gene encodes CDR1 SGHVS and CDR2 FQNEAQ. The CDR3 coding sequence is TGTGCCAGCAGCCCTCGGGACAGGGTGGCGACCCAGTACTTC. The encoded protein is CASSPRDRVATQYF.

This clone was seen only once. CDR3 DNA: TGTGCCAGCAGCTTAGAGGGGTACAGGGTCGCCGAGCAGTACTTC. Its protein is CASSLEGYRVAEQYF. The chain combines TRBV11-1 with TRBJ2-7, with D perhaps TRBD1 (6 bases). V lost 1 base and J 6 bases, leaving 16 bases between the germline ends. CDR1 and CDR2 from the germline V gene are SGHAT and FQDESV (reference sequence). The CDR3 runs to 15 residues.

Only one count was recorded for this clone. The chain has TRBV5-4 and TRBJ2-7, with D possibly being TRBD1 (5 bases). CDR1 is SGHNT and CDR2 is YYREEE in the germline V gene (reference sequence). Trimming left V 4 bases short and J 4 bases short, with 12 bases between. The CDR3 totals 13 residues. CDR3 nucleotides: TGTGCCAGCAGCCCAAAAACAGGATACGAGCAGTACTTC. Encoded protein: CASSPKTGYEQYF.

This clone has just one count. The chain is built from TRBV5-8 and TRBJ2-1; TRBD2 is a possible D gene (6 bases). This CDR3 spans 12 amino acids. Trimming left V 3 bases short and J 7 bases short, with 8 bases between. Germline loops: CDR1 SGHTS, CDR2 YDEGEE. The CDR3 reads CASSWGGNEQFF. CDR3 nucleotide sequence: TGTGCCAGCAGCTGGGGAGGTAATGAGCAGTTCTTC.

J is TRBJ2-7 and V is TRBV19; the match to TRBD1 covers 8 bases. With V trimmed by 2 bases and J by 3 bases, 6 bases remained unmatched. Germline lookup yields CDR1 LNHDA and CDR2 SQIVND (reference sequence). CDR3 length equals 15 residues. The CDR3 region has the DNA TGTGCCAGTAGTATAAGGACAGGGCCTCTCTACGAGCAGTACTTC. Residues: CASSIRTGPLYEQYF.

The V and J genes are TRBV19 and TRBJ2-5; possibly TRBD1 for D (6 bases). Trimming took off 6 bases at V and 5 bases at J, with 16 bases between the two ends. Per the germline V gene, CDR1 is LNHDA and CDR2 is SQIVND (reference sequence). The CDR3 loop spans 14 amino acids. In DNA, the CDR3 is TGTGCCAGTAGCCGAAACCAGGGGACGGAGACCCAGTACTTC. The encoded protein is CASSRNQGTETQYF.

This clone was seen just once. The genes are TRBV12-5 and TRBJ1-1; 10 nucleotides line up with TRBD1. The germline gives CDR1 LGHNT, CDR2 FRNRAP. The CDR3 runs 14 residues. V trimming: 4 bases; J trimming: 13 bases; junction bases outside the gene matches: 12. This chain's CDR3 is CASGWTGGPLRGFF. CDR3 DNA sequence: TGTGCTAGTGGTTGGACAGGGGGGCCCCTTCGCGGTTTCTTT.

Many counts were recorded for this clone. The rearrangement joins TRBV19 to TRBJ1-6, with D tentatively TRBD1 (6 bases). The CDR3 extends over 15 amino acids. CDR1 is LNHDA, CDR2 SQIVND, per germline (reference sequence). Trimming removed 6 bases from V and 8 bases from J, with 17 bases in between. CDR3 region: CASSEPGGAHSPLHF. In DNA form, the CDR3 reads TGTGCCAGTAGCGAACCGGGGGGCGCCCATTCACCCCTCCACTTT. Looking up the rest from reference TRBV19 and TRBJ1-6 gives the full variable domain: DGGITQSPKYLFRKEGQNVTLSCEQNLNHDAMYWYRQDPGQGLRLIYYSQIVNDFQKGDIAEGYSVSREKKESFPLTVTSAQKNPTAFYLCASSEPGGAHSPLHFGNGTRLTVT.

This rearrangement joins TRBV10-3 to TRBJ1-1; TRBD1 matches 8 bases. This CDR3 region has 14 residues. Looked up from germline, CDR1 is ENHRY and CDR2 is SYGVKD. The J segment lost 1 base and the V segment lost 3 bases, leaving 1 base of the junction unmatched. As DNA, the CDR3 is TGTGCCATCAGTGATGGGACAGGGAACACTGAAGCTTTCTTT. It yields the protein CAISDGTGNTEAFF.

The V and J genes are TRBV28 and TRBJ1-1; weak D call: TRBD1 (6 bases). Trimming cost V 8 bases and J 2 bases, with 18 bases left between them. The CDR3 consists of 15 residues. Germline values: CDR1 MDHEN, CDR2 SYDVKM. The CDR3 is CASPPQRTANTEAFF. DNA of the CDR3: TGTGCCAGCCCCCCCCAACGGACAGCCAACACTGAAGCTTTCTTT.

The gene calls are TRBV11-2 and TRBJ2-3, with TRBD2 matching 11 bases. The ends lost 3 bases at V and 4 bases at J; junction bases unmatched: 3. This CDR3 spans 15 amino acids. Germline values: CDR1 SGHAT, CDR2 FQNNGV. The CDR3 spells CASSFLAGGPDTQYF. In DNA form, the CDR3 reads TGTGCCAGCAGCTTTCTAGCGGGGGGTCCAGATACGCAGTATTTT.